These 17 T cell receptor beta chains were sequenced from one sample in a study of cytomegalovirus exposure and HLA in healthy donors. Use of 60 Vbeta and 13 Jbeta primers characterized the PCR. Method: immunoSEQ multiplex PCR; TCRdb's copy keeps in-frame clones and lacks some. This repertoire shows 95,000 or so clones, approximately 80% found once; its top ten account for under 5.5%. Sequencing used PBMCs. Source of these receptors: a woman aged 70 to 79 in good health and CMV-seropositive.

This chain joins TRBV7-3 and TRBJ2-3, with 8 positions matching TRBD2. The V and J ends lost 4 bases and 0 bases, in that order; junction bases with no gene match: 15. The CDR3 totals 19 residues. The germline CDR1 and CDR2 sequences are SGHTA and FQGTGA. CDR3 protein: CASSSSIIPLAESTDTQYF. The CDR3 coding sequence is TGTGCCAGCAGCTCCTCAATTATCCCACTAGCGGAAAGCACAGATACGCAGTATTTT.

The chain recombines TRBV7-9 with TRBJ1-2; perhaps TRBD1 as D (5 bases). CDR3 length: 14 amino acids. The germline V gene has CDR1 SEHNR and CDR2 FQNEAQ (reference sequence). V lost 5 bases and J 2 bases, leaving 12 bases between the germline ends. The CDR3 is CASSPHTGNYGYTF. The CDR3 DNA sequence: TGTGCCAGCAGCCCACATACAGGAAACTATGGCTACACCTTC.

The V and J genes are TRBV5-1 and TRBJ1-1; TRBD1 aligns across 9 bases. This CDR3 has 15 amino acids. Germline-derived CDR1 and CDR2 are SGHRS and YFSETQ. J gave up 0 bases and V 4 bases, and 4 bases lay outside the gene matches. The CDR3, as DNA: TGCGCCAGCAGCCAGGGACAGGGTCTGAACACTGAAGCTTTCTTT. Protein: CASSQGQGLNTEAFF.

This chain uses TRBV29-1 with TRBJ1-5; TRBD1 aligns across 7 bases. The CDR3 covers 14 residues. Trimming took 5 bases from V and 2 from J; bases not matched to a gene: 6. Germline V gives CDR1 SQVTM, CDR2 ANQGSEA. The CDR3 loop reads CSVSQGGGNQPQHF. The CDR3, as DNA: TGCAGCGTTTCTCAGGGGGGTGGCAATCAGCCCCAGCATTTT.

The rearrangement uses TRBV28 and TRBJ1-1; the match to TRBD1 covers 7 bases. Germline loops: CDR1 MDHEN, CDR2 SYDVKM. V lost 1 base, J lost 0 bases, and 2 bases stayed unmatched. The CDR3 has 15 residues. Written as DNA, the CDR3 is TGTGCCAGCAGTTTATTGGGACAGATGAACACTGAAGCTTTCTTT. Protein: CASSLLGQMNTEAFF.

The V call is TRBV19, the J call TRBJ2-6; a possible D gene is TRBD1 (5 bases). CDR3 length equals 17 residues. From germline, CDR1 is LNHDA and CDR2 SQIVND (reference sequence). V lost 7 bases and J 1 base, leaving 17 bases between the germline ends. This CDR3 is CASKLGPQYSGANVLTF. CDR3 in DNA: TGTGCCAGTAAGTTGGGGCCCCAATATTCTGGGGCCAACGTCCTGACTTTC.

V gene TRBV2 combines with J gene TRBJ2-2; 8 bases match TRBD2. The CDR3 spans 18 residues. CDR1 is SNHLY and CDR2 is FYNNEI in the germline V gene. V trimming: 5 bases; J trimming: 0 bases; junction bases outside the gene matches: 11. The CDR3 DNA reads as TGTGCCAGCAGTCCCGGGTTGGCGGGAGGATCGAACACCGGGGAGCTGTTTTTT. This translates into CASSPGLAGGSNTGELFF.

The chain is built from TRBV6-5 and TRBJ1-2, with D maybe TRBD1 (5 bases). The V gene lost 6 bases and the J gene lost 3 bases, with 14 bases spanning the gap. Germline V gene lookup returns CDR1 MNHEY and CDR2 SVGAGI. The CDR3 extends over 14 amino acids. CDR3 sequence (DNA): TGTGCCAGCAGCCAAGGGGTTTGGGACTATGGCTACACCTTC. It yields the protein CASSQGVWDYGYTF.

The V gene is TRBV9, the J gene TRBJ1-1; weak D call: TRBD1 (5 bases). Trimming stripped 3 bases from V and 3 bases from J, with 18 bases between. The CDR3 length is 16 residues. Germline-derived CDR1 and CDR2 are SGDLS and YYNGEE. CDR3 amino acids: CASSDGRRGLDTEAFF. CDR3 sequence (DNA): TGTGCCAGCAGCGACGGCAGGCGGGGGTTGGACACTGAAGCTTTCTTT.

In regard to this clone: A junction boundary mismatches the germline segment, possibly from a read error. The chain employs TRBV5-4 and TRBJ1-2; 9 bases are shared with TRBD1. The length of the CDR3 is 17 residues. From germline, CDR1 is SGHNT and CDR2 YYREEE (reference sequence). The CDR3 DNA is TGTGTCAGCAGCTTGGGCTTGGGACAGGGTACTGGCTATGGCTACACCTTC. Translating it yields CVSSLGLGQGTGYGYTF.

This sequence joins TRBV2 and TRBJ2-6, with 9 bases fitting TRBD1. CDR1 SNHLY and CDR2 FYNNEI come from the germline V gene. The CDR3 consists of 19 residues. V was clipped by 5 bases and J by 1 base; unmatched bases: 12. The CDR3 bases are TGTGCCAGCAGTAAGATCTCGGGACAGGGTTTGTCTGGGGCCAACGTCCTGACTTTC. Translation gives CASSKISGQGLSGANVLTF.

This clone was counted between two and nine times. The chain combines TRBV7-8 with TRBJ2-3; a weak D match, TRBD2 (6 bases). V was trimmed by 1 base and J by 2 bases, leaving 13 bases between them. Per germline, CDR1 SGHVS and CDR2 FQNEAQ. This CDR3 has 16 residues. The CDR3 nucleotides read TGTGCCAGCAGCTTAGGTAGCGGTCTAAACACAGATACGCAGTATTTT. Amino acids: CASSLGSGLNTDTQYF. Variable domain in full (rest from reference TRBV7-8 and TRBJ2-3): GAGVSQSPRYKVAKRGQDVALRCDPISGHVSLFWYQQALGQGPEFLTYFQNEAQLDKSGLPSDRFFAERPEGSVSTLKIQRTQQEDSAVYLCASSLGSGLNTDTQYFGPGTRLTVL.

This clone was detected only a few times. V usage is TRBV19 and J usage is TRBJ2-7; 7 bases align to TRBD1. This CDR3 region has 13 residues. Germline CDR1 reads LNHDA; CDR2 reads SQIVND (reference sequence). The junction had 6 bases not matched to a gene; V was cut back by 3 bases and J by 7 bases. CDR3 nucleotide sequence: TGTGCCAGTAGTATGGACAGGTTAGCGGAGCAGTACTTC. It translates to CASSMDRLAEQYF.

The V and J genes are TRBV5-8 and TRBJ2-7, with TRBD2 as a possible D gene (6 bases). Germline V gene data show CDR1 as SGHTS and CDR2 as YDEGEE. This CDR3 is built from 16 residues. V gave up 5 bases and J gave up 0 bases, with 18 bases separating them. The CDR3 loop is CASRGPGTRSSYEQYF. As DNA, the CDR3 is TGTGCCAGCAGGGGGCCCGGGACTCGTAGCTCCTACGAGCAGTACTTC.

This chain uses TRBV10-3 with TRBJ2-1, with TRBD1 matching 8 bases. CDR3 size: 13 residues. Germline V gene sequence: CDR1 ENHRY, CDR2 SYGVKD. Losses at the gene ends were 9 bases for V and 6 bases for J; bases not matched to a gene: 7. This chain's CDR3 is CAIRGTGLNEQFF. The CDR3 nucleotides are TGTGCCATACGCGGGACAGGCCTCAATGAGCAGTTCTTC.

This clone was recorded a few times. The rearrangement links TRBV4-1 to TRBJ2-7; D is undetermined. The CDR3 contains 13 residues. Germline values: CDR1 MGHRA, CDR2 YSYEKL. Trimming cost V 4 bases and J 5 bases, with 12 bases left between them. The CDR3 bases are TGCGCCAGCAGCCCCACGATAGGAGACGAGCAGTACTTC. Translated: CASSPTIGDEQYF.

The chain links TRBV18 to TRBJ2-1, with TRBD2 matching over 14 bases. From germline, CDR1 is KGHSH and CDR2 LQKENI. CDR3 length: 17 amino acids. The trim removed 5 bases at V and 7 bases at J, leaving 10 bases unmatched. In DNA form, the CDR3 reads TGTGCCAGCTCAGTACAACCGGGACTAGCGGGAGTAAATGAGCAGTTCTTC. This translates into CASSVQPGLAGVNEQFF.